A single sample is the source of the 14 T cell receptor beta chains below, sequenced in a study of blood T cell repertoires in COVID-19 (dated by TCRdb to 2020 to 2021). The library was prepared using the immunoSEQ multiplex PCR assay. TCRdb retrieved this table from immuneACCESS and kept in-frame rearrangements only. Not all clones are present; in checked studies, unresolved V genes account for under half, and no reason is known for the remainder. For this sample the table gives approximately 220,000 clones, of which roughly 89% were detected only once. Less than 7% of the sample rests with the top ten. Sample: PBMCs or T cells enriched from blood (not recorded which). The receptors originated from a woman aged 40 to 50 who had recovered from COVID-19.

This chain links TRBV6-2 or TRBV6-3 with TRBJ2-1, with a tentative D call TRBD2 (6 bases). Germline V gives CDR1 MNHEY, CDR2 SVGEGT. The V gene lost 4 bases and the J gene lost 3 bases, with 19 bases spanning the gap. This CDR3 region has 17 residues. The CDR3 DNA reads as TGTGCCAGCAGTTCCCTAAAGACTAGTTGGGGCTACAATGAGCAGTTCTTC. Protein: CASSSLKTSWGYNEQFF.

A remark on this clone: The same CDR3 arises from other DNA sequences in this sample as well. Here the CDR3 DNA reads TGTGCCAGCAGCTTAGTGAGGAACACCGGGGAGCTGTTTTTT. Its translation is CASSLVRNTGELFF. The chain is built from TRBV11-2 and TRBJ2-2; D ambiguous. Germline V gives CDR1 SGHAT, CDR2 FQNNGV. V lost 1 base, J lost 1 base, and 4 bases lay in between. The CDR3 has 14 residues.

This clone was observed a few times. V usage is TRBV6-5 and J usage is TRBJ2-7; D gene ambiguous. V was pared by 11 bases and J by 5 bases, with 10 bases between. The CDR3 runs to 10 residues. Looked up from germline, CDR1 is MNHEY and CDR2 is SVGAGI. The CDR3 region is CAGLVDEQYV. CDR3 bases: TGTGCCGGCCTTGTTGACGAGCAGTACGTC.

This clone was picked up one time. The V gene is TRBV9, the J gene TRBJ2-4; 8 bases match TRBD1. The germline CDR1 and CDR2 sequences are SGDLS and YYNGEE. V trimming: 4 bases; J trimming: 0 bases; junction bases outside the gene matches: 9. The CDR3 extends over 17 amino acids. CDR3 sequence reads: CASSPGQGTVAKNIQYF. CDR3 DNA sequence: TGTGCCAGCAGCCCCGGACAGGGAACCGTAGCCAAAAACATTCAGTACTTC.

The chain couples TRBV5-1 to TRBJ2-1; 9 bases are a match to TRBD2. V was clipped by 8 bases and J by 3 bases; unmatched bases: 9. This CDR3 contains 15 residues. Germline-derived CDR1 and CDR2 are SGHRS and YFSETQ. In nucleotides, the CDR3 is TGCGCCAGTACCTCGACTAGCGGACTCTACAATGAGCAGTTCTTC. Encoded protein: CASTSTSGLYNEQFF.

This chain connects TRBV12-3 or TRBV12-4 to TRBJ2-3; D not certain. This CDR3 is built from 13 residues. V lost 4 bases and J lost 3, with 8 bases in between. The CDR3 nucleotides are TGTGCCAGCAGTTCACTTACGACAGATACGCAGTATTTT. This sequence encodes CASSSLTTDTQYF.

This clone was recorded once. This chain uses TRBV5-6 with TRBJ2-2; tentatively, D is TRBD1 (5 bases). This CDR3 is 13 amino acids long. V lost 0 bases, J lost 8 bases, and 8 bases lay in between. Germline V gene sequence: CDR1 SGHDT, CDR2 YYEEEE. CDR3 DNA sequence: TGTGCCAGCAGCTTGGCCAGGGCAGGGGAGCTGTTTTTT. This translates into CASSLARAGELFF.

This chain links TRBV4-1 with TRBJ2-4; 7 bases map to TRBD2. The CDR3 extends over 16 amino acids. J was trimmed by 0 bases and V by 3 bases; bases with no gene match: 5. In germline, CDR1 is MGHRA, CDR2 YSYEKL. CDR3 bases: TGCGCCAGCAGCCAGGCGGGAGACCTAGCCAAAAACATTCAGTACTTC. Encoded protein: CASSQAGDLAKNIQYF.

This rearrangement joins TRBV12-3 or TRBV12-4 to TRBJ1-5; no definite D call. The CDR3 is made up of 13 amino acids. Trimming pared 0 bases from V and 13 bases from J, leaving 13 bases between. CDR3 in amino acids: CASSLAVVEGQHF. The CDR3 region has the DNA TGTGCCAGCAGTTTAGCCGTGGTTGAGGGACAGCATTTT.

This clone was counted a single time. The chain has TRBV6-1 and TRBJ2-3, with D unresolved. Germline V gene sequence: CDR1 MNHNS, CDR2 SASEGT. The CDR3 sequence is 15 residues long. With 0 bases removed from V and 4 bases from J, the gap between germline ends came to 11 bases. CDR3 DNA: TGTGCCAGCAGTGAAGCCCACTCTAGGTCAGATACGCAGTATTTT. Protein product: CASSEAHSRSDTQYF.

This chain links TRBV15 with TRBJ1-2; 7 positions match TRBD1. The junction had 11 bases not matched to a gene; V was cut back by 0 bases and J by 7 bases. CDR1 is LNHNV, CDR2 YYDKDF, per germline (reference sequence). The CDR3 spans 16 residues. The CDR3, as DNA: TGTGCCACCAGCAGAGATGTTGCGGCAGGGGGAGTTGGCTACACCTTC. Translation: CATSRDVAAGGVGYTF.

The chain carries TRBV2 and TRBJ2-7, with 7 bases aligning to TRBD1. Germline CDR1 is SNHLY and CDR2 is FYNNEI. This CDR3 has 19 amino acids. Unmatched junction bases numbered 14, after V lost 0 bases and J lost 0 bases. As DNA, the CDR3 is TGTGCCAGCAGTGAAGCGGTCCCCCAACAGGGGCCTACCTCCTACGAGCAGTACTTC. It codes for CASSEAVPQQGPTSYEQYF.

V usage is TRBV4-3 and J usage is TRBJ2-2; TRBD1 agrees at 7 bases. CDR1 and CDR2 from the germline V gene are LGHNA and YSLEER. There are 13 residues in the CDR3. After removal of 5 bases from V and 7 bases from J, the junction contained 4 bases not matched to a gene. This chain's CDR3 is CASSYRGIGELFF. CDR3 in DNA: TGCGCCAGCAGCTACAGGGGAATCGGGGAGCTGTTTTTT.

The CDR3 bases are TGTGCCAGTAGTATGACAGGCCAGGCTGGCTACACCTTC. It encodes CASSMTGQAGYTF. The V and J genes are TRBV19 and TRBJ1-2; weak D call: TRBD1 (6 bases). V was pared by 3 bases and J by 7 bases, with 12 bases between. Germline CDR1 reads LNHDA; CDR2 reads SQIVND (reference sequence). This CDR3 has 13 amino acids.